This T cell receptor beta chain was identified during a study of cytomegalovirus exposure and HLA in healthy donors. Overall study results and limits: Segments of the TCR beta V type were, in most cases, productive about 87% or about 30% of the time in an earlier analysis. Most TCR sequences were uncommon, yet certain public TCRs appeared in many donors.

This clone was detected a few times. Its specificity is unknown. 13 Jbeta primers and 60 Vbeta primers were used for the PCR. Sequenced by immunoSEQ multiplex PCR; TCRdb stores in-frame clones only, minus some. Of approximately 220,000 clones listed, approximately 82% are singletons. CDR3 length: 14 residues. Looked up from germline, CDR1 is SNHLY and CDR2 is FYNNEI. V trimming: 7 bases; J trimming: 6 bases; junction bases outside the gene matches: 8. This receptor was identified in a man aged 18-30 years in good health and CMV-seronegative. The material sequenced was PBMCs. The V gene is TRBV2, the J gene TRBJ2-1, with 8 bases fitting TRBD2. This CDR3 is CASTPQREGNEQFF. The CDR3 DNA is TGTGCCAGCACGCCTCAACGGGAGGGCAATGAGCAGTTCTTC.